This section outlines one TCR beta chain sequence together with its context. The record originates from a study of control samples from healthy donors and cancer patients. Generated by immunoSEQ multiplex PCR, the TCRdb table keeps only in-frame clones and is missing some. Among some 210,000 clones listed, 90% to 95% were seen once. Germline loops: CDR1 KGHDR, CDR2 SFDVKD. V shed 9 bases, J shed 5 bases, and the junction held 8 bases outside the gene matches. The CDR3 totals 14 residues. This TCR came from a man between 25 and 39 years old in good health. The chain recombines TRBV24-1 with TRBJ2-2; TRBD1 agrees at 7 bases. Sequenced: blood. In nucleotides, the CDR3 is TGTGCCACCCGCACAACAGGGGCGACCGGGGAGCTGTTTTTT. Its translation is CATRTTGATGELFF.